This is a list of T cell receptor beta chains from one sample in a study of vaccination and CD4 T cells after COVID-19. TCRdb processed the PCR reads anew with MiXCR; each CDR3 protein has one entry. This table has over 9,500 distinct CDR3 sequences, approximately 50% appearing once. The antigens of these receptors remain unknown. Sequenced input: CD4+ T cells from blood, cultured in vitro. Receptors originate from a human donor who had recovered from COVID-19. Each CDR3 is given with its conserved first and last residue. D genes are given only for firm matches. Size tells how often a clone was seen (once, few, many) or the class of an expanded clone, and some rows leave it out.

-	TRBV7-9	-	TRBJ1-2	CASSFRVGDGYTF	TGTGCCAGCAGCTTTAGGGTAGGGGATGGCTACACCTTC
-	TRBV15	-	TRBJ1-5	CATSRGGYSNQPQHF	TGTGCCACCAGCAGAGGAGGTTATAGCAATCAGCCCCAGCATTTT
-	TRBV2	-	TRBJ1-1	CASSEGGAGGTEAFF	TGTGCCAGCAGTGAAGGGGGGGCAGGTGGCACTGAAGCTTTCTTT
-	TRBV27	TRBD1	TRBJ1-2	CASRSQGAGGYTF	TGTGCCAGCAGATCACAGGGGGCGGGTGGCTACACCTTC
-	TRBV6-1	-	TRBJ1-1	CASSMGDTEAFF	TGTGCCAGCAGTATGGGGGACACTGAAGCTTTCTTT
-	TRBV29-1	-	TRBJ1-2	CSVGRGANYGYTF	TGCAGCGTTGGCAGGGGAGCTAACTATGGCTACACCTTC
-	TRBV7-9	-	TRBJ1-2	CASSFGPGGLYGYTF	-
-	TRBV29-1	-	TRBJ1-2	CSVAQAGYGYTF	TGCAGCGTTGCCCAAGCCGGCTATGGCTACACCTTC
once	TRBV28	-	TRBJ1-5	CASSPRVGPNSPQHF	TGTGCCAGCAGTCCCCGGGTGGGGCCGAATTCGCCCCAGCATTTT
-	TRBV28	-	TRBJ1-5	CASSPPPREQPQHF	TGTGCCAGCAGTCCGCCACCCAGGGAGCAGCCCCAGCATTTT
once	TRBV6-2/TRBV6-3	-	TRBJ1-2	CASRDKWGYTF	TGTGCCAGCAGGGACAAGTGGGGCTACACCTTC
few	TRBV10-2	-	TRBJ2-5	CASSRGAETQYF	TGCGCCAGCAGCCGAGGAGCGGAGACCCAGTACTTC
-	TRBV5-8	TRBD1	TRBJ2-7	CASSKTGQPYEQYF	TGTGCCAGCAGCAAAACGGGACAGCCCTACGAGCAGTACTTC
once	TRBV2	-	TRBJ2-7	CASRGGFSGRSHEQYF	TGTGCCAGCAGGGGCGGCTTCTCTGGGAGGTCCCACGAGCAGTACTTC
-	TRBV28	TRBD1	TRBJ1-1	CASSSPGGSGAFF	TGTGCCAGCAGTTCCCCAGGGGGAAGTGGAGCTTTCTTT
-	TRBV27	TRBD1	TRBJ2-7	CASHPTGDRGKGQYF	TGTGCCTCCCACCCTACCGGGGACAGAGGAAAAGGGCAGTACTTC
-	TRBV7-9	-	TRBJ2-5	CASSPNRDEETQYF	TGTGCCAGCAGCCCGAATCGGGACGAAGAGACCCAGTACTTC
-	TRBV4-3	-	TRBJ2-6	CASSLVGLATFQGSVRANVLTF	TGCGCCAGCAGCCTTGTCGGCCTAGCTACTTTCCAAGGAAGTGTTAGGGCCAACGTCCTGACTTTC
-	TRBV30	-	TRBJ1-5	CAWGKTEGNQPQHF	TGTGCCTGGGGGAAGACAGAGGGGAATCAGCCCCAGCATTTT
once	TRBV10-1	TRBD1	TRBJ2-7	CASSQKDRGDEQYF	TGCGCCAGCAGCCAGAAGGACAGGGGGGATGAGCAGTACTTC
-	TRBV10-1	TRBD1	TRBJ1-1	CASSESGQGDTEAFF	TGCGCCAGCAGTGAGTCGGGACAGGGTGACACTGAAGCTTTCTTT
-	TRBV25-1	-	TRBJ1-1	CASGRDEAFF	TGTGCCAGCGGGAGAGATGAAGCTTTCTTT
-	TRBV5-1	-	TRBJ1-2	CASSLRLKGNGLYGYTF	TGCGCCAGCAGCTTGAGGTTGAAGGGGAACGGACTTTATGGCTACACCTTC